These T cell receptor beta chains were read from a single sample in a study of identical twins. In TCRdb, the 5' RACE reads were re-called with MiXCR into one record per CDR3 protein. The sample contains 500,000 or so distinct CDR3 sequences, around an eighth of which appear only once. These data also featured in a second study, about yellow fever vaccine responses in identical twins.

Sequencing used CD4+ T cells sorted from blood. The origin of the receptors is a woman between 18 and 29 years old in good health. CDR3s include the opening cysteine and the closing phenylalanine or tryptophan. A D gene is named only where the DNA matches it firmly. Size is stated for part of the rows, as once, few or many counts, or as a class when the clone is expanded.

cdr3_length j_call clone_size d_call v_call cdr3_aa cdr3_nt
16 TRBJ2-1 few TRBD2 TRBV6-2/TRBV6-3 CASSASGRGSYNEQFF TGTGCCAGCAGTGCTAGCGGGAGAGGATCCTACAATGAGCAGTTCTTC
14 TRBJ2-1 few - TRBV7-2 CASSLALEYNEQFF TGTGCCAGCAGCTTAGCGCTCGAGTACAATGAGCAGTTCTTC
12 TRBJ1-1 many TRBD1 TRBV7-6 CASSLGTGEAFF TGTGCCAGCAGCTTAGGGACAGGTGAAGCTTTCTTT
14 TRBJ1-5 few - TRBV2 CASSAGNSNQPQHF TGTGCCAGCAGTGCCGGAAATAGCAATCAGCCCCAGCATTTT
14 TRBJ2-1 - - TRBV12-3/TRBV12-4 CASSIDRSHNEQFF TGTGCCAGCAGTATAGACAGGTCCCACAATGAGCAGTTCTTC
15 TRBJ1-2 - TRBD1 TRBV7-2 CASSLKTGLSYGYTF TGTGCCAGCAGCTTAAAGACAGGGCTGTCTTATGGCTACACCTTC
16 TRBJ2-3 - - TRBV24-1 CATSDLGLGPEDTQYF TGTGCCACCAGTGATTTGGGACTGGGACCAGAAGATACGCAGTATTTT
14 TRBJ2-7 - - TRBV14 CASSPDYFSYEQYF TGTGCCAGCAGCCCGGACTACTTCTCCTACGAGCAGTACTTC
14 TRBJ2-5 many - TRBV29-1 CSVESDRSQETQYF TGCAGCGTTGAATCCGACAGAAGCCAAGAGACCCAGTACTTC
14 TRBJ2-5 - - TRBV20-1 CSARGRSGPETQYF TGCAGTGCGAGAGGCCGCTCAGGCCCCGAGACCCAGTACTTC
16 TRBJ2-2 many - TRBV7-8 CASSLRTAGDAGELFF TGTGCCAGCAGCCTACGGACGGCAGGGGACGCCGGGGAGCTGTTTTTT
15 TRBJ2-7 few - TRBV5-6 CASSLADTGHYEQYF TGTGCCAGCAGCTTGGCGGACACGGGCCACTACGAGCAGTACTTC
18 TRBJ2-2 - TRBD1 TRBV25-1 CASSATGTGIPNTGELFF TGTGCCAGCAGTGCGACAGGGACAGGGATACCGAACACCGGGGAGCTGTTTTTT
14 TRBJ2-7 few - TRBV5-6 CASSLVARSYEQYF TGTGCCAGCAGCTTGGTAGCCAGATCCTACGAGCAGTACTTC
17 TRBJ2-2 few - TRBV4-2 CASSQGRGTTNTGELFF TGTGCCAGCAGCCAAGGACGTGGTACCACGAACACCGGGGAGCTGTTTTTT
13 TRBJ2-2 few - TRBV6-6 CASRSKNTGELFF TGTGCCAGCAGATCTAAAAACACCGGGGAGCTGTTTTTT
13 TRBJ2-3 - - TRBV7-9 CASSLLSEGAQYF TGTGCCAGCAGCTTGTTGAGTGAAGGGGCGCAGTATTTT
17 TRBJ1-4 few - TRBV9 CASSVGGRGRPNEKLFF TGTGCCAGCAGCGTAGGCGGCCGGGGTCGCCCGAATGAAAAACTGTTTTTT
17 TRBJ1-5 - - TRBV10-3 CAISESLGANSNQPQHF TGTGCCATCAGTGAGTCTTTAGGGGCTAATAGCAATCAGCCCCAGCATTTT
15 TRBJ2-7 - - TRBV18 CASSPQGNGAYEQYF TGTGCCAGCTCACCCCAGGGAAATGGGGCCTACGAGCAGTACTTC
17 TRBJ2-5 many - TRBV14 CASSQAGRLGGGETQYF TGTGCCAGCAGCCAAGCGGGCCGACTGGGTGGAGGTGAGACCCAGTACTTC
15 TRBJ2-3 - TRBD1 TRBV29-1 CSGGQGRGSTDTQYF TGCAGCGGAGGACAGGGCAGGGGGAGCACAGATACGCAGTATTTT
14 TRBJ2-1 - - TRBV18 CASSPPTGYNEQFF TGTGCCAGCTCACCACCTACAGGGTATAATGAGCAGTTCTTC
16 TRBJ2-3 - - TRBV5-1 CASSLVLGGPTDTQYF TGCGCCAGCAGCTTGGTTTTGGGGGGGCCGACAGATACGCAGTATTTT
14 TRBJ2-3 many TRBD2 TRBV29-1 CSVEARGGADTQYF TGCAGCGTTGAAGCCCGGGGGGGGGCAGATACGCAGTATTTT
20 TRBJ2-4 many - TRBV4-2 CASSQVDSARLAGAKNIQYF TGTGCCAGCAGCCAAGTGGATAGCGCCCGTTTGGCTGGAGCCAAAAACATTCAGTACTTC
15 TRBJ2-5 few - TRBV7-2 CASHRHGGGRETQYF TGTGCCAGCCACCGCCACGGAGGGGGCCGAGAGACCCAGTACTTC
12 TRBJ1-1 many - TRBV29-1 CSVERVNTEAFF TGCAGCGTTGAACGGGTGAACACTGAAGCTTTCTTT
16 TRBJ2-7 many TRBD2 TRBV10-3 CAISPYLGGVGYEQYF TGTGCCATCAGTCCCTACCTTGGGGGGGTAGGATACGAGCAGTACTTC
15 TRBJ2-7 few - TRBV6-5 CASSYSAGHTYEQYF TGTGCCAGCAGTTACTCGGCAGGGCACACCTACGAGCAGTACTTC
14 TRBJ1-2 - - TRBV3-1 CASSQLGTNYGYTF TGTGCCAGCAGCCAACTTGGAACTAACTATGGCTACACCTTC
12 TRBJ2-7 few TRBD1 TRBV20-1 CSAPRTGSGQYF TGCAGTGCGCCAAGGACAGGTTCCGGGCAGTACTTC
12 TRBJ2-3 many - TRBV5-1 CASSPSVDTQYF TGCGCCAGCAGCCCTAGCGTGGATACGCAGTATTTT
18 TRBJ1-2 once TRBD1 TRBV12-3/TRBV12-4 CARSPGTGGRVASVGYTF TGTGCCCGCAGTCCTGGGACAGGGGGCAGGGTGGCCTCAGTCGGCTACACCTTC
15 TRBJ2-2 - - TRBV11-2 CASSLSQTNTGELFF TGTGCCAGCAGCTTAAGTCAGACGAACACCGGGGAGCTGTTTTTT
16 TRBJ2-7 - TRBD1 TRBV6-1 CASSTAAAGGFYEQYF TGTGCCAGCAGTACCGCGGCGGCAGGGGGTTTTTACGAGCAGTACTTC
12 TRBJ1-1 - - TRBV30 CAWNRMNTEAFF TGTGCCTGGAACCGCATGAACACTGAAGCTTTCTTT
17 TRBJ2-3 few - TRBV29-1 CSVGHQGLGARTDTQYF TGCAGCGTTGGTCATCAGGGGTTGGGGGCACGGACAGATACGCAGTATTTT
14 TRBJ2-3 few - TRBV6-1 CASSRQVHYDTQYF TGTGCCAGCAGTAGACAGGTTCATTACGATACGCAGTATTTT
12 TRBJ2-3 many - TRBV29-1 CSVDTGTDTQYF TGCAGCGTTGATACAGGGACAGATACGCAGTATTTT
15 TRBJ2-1 many TRBD2 TRBV10-2 CASTPGLAGSSEQFF TGCGCCAGCACTCCCGGACTAGCGGGATCGAGTGAGCAGTTCTTC
11 TRBJ2-7 - - TRBV5-1 CASRSLDEQYF TGCGCCAGTCGTAGCTTGGACGAGCAGTACTTC
15 TRBJ2-7 many TRBD1 TRBV15 CATSRDGTGTYEQYF TGTGCCACCAGCAGAGATGGGACAGGGACCTACGAGCAGTACTTC
17 TRBJ2-7 few TRBD2 TRBV4-3 CASSQALAGVGSYEQYF TGCGCCAGCAGCCAAGCCCTAGCGGGAGTTGGGTCCTACGAGCAGTACTTC
14 TRBJ2-2 once TRBD2 TRBV6-2/TRBV6-3 CASSSSGGVGELFF TGTGCCAGCAGTTCGAGCGGGGGGGTCGGGGAGCTGTTTTTT
17 TRBJ1-3 - TRBD1 TRBV18 CASSLDPGTDSGNTIYF TGTGCCAGCTCTCTAGACCCCGGGACAGACTCTGGAAACACCATATATTTT
13 TRBJ2-2 few TRBD1 TRBV3-1 CASSGQGVGELFF TGTGCCAGCAGCGGACAGGGGGTCGGGGAGCTGTTTTTT
15 TRBJ2-1 - - TRBV12-3/TRBV12-4 CASSYGGPPYNEQFF TGTGCCAGCAGTTACGGGGGGCCCCCCTACAATGAGCAGTTCTTC
14 TRBJ2-1 few - TRBV12-3/TRBV12-4 CASRGSSRGGEQFF TGTGCCAGCAGAGGCAGCTCCCGAGGGGGTGAGCAGTTCTTC
17 TRBJ2-2 - - TRBV6-1 CASRTGTRFAGTGELFF TGTGCCAGCAGGACCGGGACGCGCTTCGCCGGCACCGGGGAGCTGTTTTTT
17 TRBJ2-3 - TRBD2 TRBV12-3/TRBV12-4 CASTPPGLAGVTDTQYF TGTGCCAGCACTCCCCCGGGACTAGCGGGGGTCACAGATACGCAGTATTTT
12 TRBJ1-5 - - TRBV18 CASSGDGQPQHF TGTGCCAGCTCAGGGGACGGTCAGCCCCAGCATTTT